The 27 T cell receptor beta chains below all came from one sample that was sequenced in a study of cytomegalovirus exposure and HLA in healthy donors. Both 60 Vbeta primers and 13 Jbeta primers went into the PCR. Sequencing was performed with immunoSEQ multiplex PCR; in TCRdb, only in-frame clones are kept and a portion is missing. The data hold fewer than 200,000 clones, with about 80% observed a single time. Sequenced sample: PBMCs. These receptors all come from a girl between 10 and 17 years old in good health and CMV-seropositive.

The CDR3, as DNA: TGTGCCAGCATGGCTTCGCTGCGGGGACTTTTTTATGGCTACACCTTC. Translation gives CASMASLRGLFYGYTF. This chain joins TRBV2 and TRBJ1-2; D possibly corresponds to TRBD1 (5 bases). The CDR3 sequence is 16 residues long. CDR1 is SNHLY and CDR2 is FYNNEI in the germline V gene. Trimming removed 7 bases from V and 5 bases from J, with 23 bases in between.

The V gene is TRBV27, the J gene TRBJ1-2, with 8 bases fitting TRBD1. Losses at the gene ends were 4 bases for V and 4 bases for J; bases not matched to a gene: 5. CDR3 length equals 14 residues. Germline CDR1 reads MNHEY; CDR2 reads SMNVEV (reference sequence). Here the CDR3 reads CASSSDRAGYGYTF. The CDR3 DNA sequence: TGTGCCAGCAGTTCGGACAGGGCTGGCTATGGCTACACCTTC.

This chain links TRBV2 with TRBJ2-7, with D perhaps matching TRBD1 (6 bases). The germline V and J ends were trimmed by 10 bases and 2 bases, with 21 bases remaining between them. The CDR3 is made up of 15 amino acids. Germline V gene lookup returns CDR1 SNHLY and CDR2 FYNNEI. The CDR3 region is CATKRDIYYTYEQYF. CDR3 DNA sequence: TGTGCCACTAAACGGGACATATATTATACCTACGAGCAGTACTTC.

The chain joins TRBV27 to TRBJ1-5; 8 nucleotides match TRBD1. The CDR3 covers 15 residues. Germline lookup yields CDR1 MNHEY and CDR2 SMNVEV (reference sequence). The junction had 7 bases not matched to a gene; V was cut back by 6 bases and J by 3 bases. CDR3 coding DNA: TGTGCCAGCAGCACCCAGACAGGGGCCAATCAGCCCCAGCATTTT. Translating gives CASSTQTGANQPQHF.

This clone was counted once. CDR3 coding DNA: TGTGCTAGTGGTTCCACCGGGGTCACTGAAGCTTTCTTT. This translates into CASGSTGVTEAFF. This chain connects TRBV12-5 to TRBJ1-1; D uncertain. V shed 4 bases and J shed 4 bases, with 10 bases lying between them. CDR3 length equals 13 residues. In germline, CDR1 is LGHNT, CDR2 FRNRAP.

The gene calls are TRBV7-9 and TRBJ1-2, with TRBD1 as a possible D gene (5 bases). Germline lookup yields CDR1 SEHNR and CDR2 FQNEAQ (reference sequence). With 2 bases removed from V and 3 bases from J, the gap between germline ends came to 7 bases. The CDR3 is 13 residues long. The CDR3 region is CASSLWGDYGYTF. CDR3 in DNA: TGTGCCAGCAGCTTATGGGGGGACTATGGCTACACCTTC. The complete variable domain, with remaining parts taken from reference TRBV7-9 and TRBJ1-2, reads DTGVSQNPRHKITKRGQNVTFRCDPISEHNRLYWYRQTLGQGPEFLTYFQNEAQLEKSRLLSDRFSAERPKGSFSTLEIQRTEQGDSAMYLCASSLWGDYGYTFGSGTRLTVV.

The rearrangement links TRBV13 to TRBJ2-2; TRBD2 matches 8 bases. After removal of 3 bases from V and 2 bases from J, the junction contained 5 bases not matched to a gene. Looked up from germline, CDR1 is PRHDT and CDR2 is FYEKMQ (reference sequence). This CDR3 spans 16 amino acids. The chain's CDR3 is CASSFSLAGNTGELFF. The CDR3 nucleotides are TGTGCCAGCAGCTTCAGTCTAGCGGGTAACACCGGGGAGCTGTTTTTT.

The V and J genes are TRBV19 and TRBJ1-5; 9 nucleotides match TRBD1. J lost 7 bases, V lost 5 bases, and 9 bases had no gene match. Per the germline V gene, CDR1 is LNHDA and CDR2 is SQIVND (reference sequence). The CDR3 runs 15 residues. The DNA for the CDR3 is TGTGCCAGTAGTTTTACAGGGGGCGTCAGCCAGCCCCAGCATTTT. Residues: CASSFTGGVSQPQHF.

The chain combines TRBV19 with TRBJ1-5; 8 nucleotides align to TRBD1. CDR1 is LNHDA, CDR2 SQIVND, per germline (reference sequence). The CDR3 has 18 amino acids. With V trimmed by 1 base and J by 2 bases, 10 bases remained unmatched. The chain's CDR3 is CASSIAPTGVIGNQPQHF. The CDR3 DNA reads as TGTGCCAGTAGTATAGCCCCGACAGGGGTAATCGGCAATCAGCCCCAGCATTTT.

The J gene is TRBJ2-3, the V gene TRBV28; 7 nucleotides line up with TRBD2. Trimming at V came to 7 bases and at J to 3 bases, leaving 4 bases not matched to a gene. Germline CDR1 MDHEN, CDR2 SYDVKM. The CDR3 length is 13 residues. The CDR3 DNA sequence: TGTGCCAGCAAGCGGGAAGCAACAGATACGCAGTATTTT. It yields the protein CASKREATDTQYF.

This chain uses TRBV4-3 with TRBJ2-1, with D hard to call. The CDR3 covers 13 residues. Germline V gene lookup returns CDR1 LGHNA and CDR2 YSLEER. The ends were cut back, 5 bases at V and 8 bases at J, with 13 bases in the middle. The CDR3 loop is CASSEETVHEQFF. In nucleotides, the CDR3 is TGCGCCAGCAGCGAGGAGACGGTTCATGAGCAGTTCTTC.

This clone was seen a single time. The gene calls are TRBV5-6 and TRBJ2-7; D perhaps matches TRBD2 (6 bases). The CDR3 runs 18 residues. Looked up from germline, CDR1 is SGHDT and CDR2 is YYEEEE. The V end was cut by 0 bases, the J end by 0 bases, with 19 bases between. As DNA, the CDR3 is TGTGCCAGCAGCTTGGTTAAGATAGGAGGGACGCCCTCCTACGAGCAGTACTTC. This gives the protein CASSLVKIGGTPSYEQYF.

The chain joins TRBV2 to TRBJ2-2, with a possible D match to TRBD1 (5 bases). Trimming pared 6 bases from V and 3 bases from J, leaving 17 bases between. There are 16 residues in the CDR3. Germline loops: CDR1 SNHLY, CDR2 FYNNEI. In DNA, the CDR3 is TGTGCCAGCAGAGGAATGACAGAAGCGTACACCGGGGAGCTGTTTTTT. It specifies CASRGMTEAYTGELFF.

The chain couples TRBV29-1 to TRBJ1-1, with 7 bases aligning to TRBD1. The CDR3 is made up of 12 amino acids. With V trimmed by 5 bases and J by 11 bases, 11 bases remained unmatched. Germline V gene sequence: CDR1 SQVTM, CDR2 ANQGSEA. The CDR3 region has the DNA TGCAGCGTTCGGGACAGTGGAGTTGGGGCTTTCTTT. Protein: CSVRDSGVGAFF.

This sequence joins TRBV4-1 and TRBJ1-4; 11 bases fit TRBD1. J gave up 8 bases and V 8 bases, and 4 bases lay outside the gene matches. The germline V gene encodes CDR1 MGHRA and CDR2 YSYEKL. The CDR3 extends over 13 amino acids. DNA for the CDR3: TGCGCCAGCCGGCGGGACAGGGGGGAAAAACTGTTTTTT. Encoded protein: CASRRDRGEKLFF.

This chain joins TRBV5-1 and TRBJ2-7, with TRBD2 matching over 8 bases. V was pared by 0 bases and J by 1 base, with 6 bases of the junction left unmatched. The germline CDR1 and CDR2 sequences are SGHRS and YFSETQ. The length of the CDR3 is 16 residues. Here the CDR3 DNA reads TGCGCCAGCAGCTTGGATCCGCGGGGGGTTTCCTACGAGCAGTACTTC. Translation gives CASSLDPRGVSYEQYF.

The chain joins TRBV10-2 to TRBJ1-5; D is undetermined. Trimming took off 5 bases at V and 0 bases at J, with 8 bases between the two ends. The CDR3 runs 14 residues. Germline loops: CDR1 WSHSY, CDR2 SAAADI. CDR3 sequence: CASSFNSSNQPQHF. The DNA for the CDR3 is TGCGCCAGCAGTTTCAACTCTAGCAATCAGCCCCAGCATTTT.

This clone showed up just once. The CDR3 protein is CASSYRDTTEAFF. The CDR3 coding sequence is TGCGCCAGCAGCTACCGGGACACTACTGAAGCTTTCTTT. The chain joins TRBV5-1 to TRBJ1-1; tentatively, D is TRBD1 (6 bases). Per germline, CDR1 SGHRS and CDR2 YFSETQ. V was trimmed by 3 bases and J by 5 bases, leaving 11 bases between them. This CDR3 has 13 amino acids.

The J gene is TRBJ2-3, the V gene TRBV7-9; TRBD2 matches 7 bases. With 5 bases clipped from V and 6 bases from J, the junction kept 8 bases outside the gene matches. CDR3 length: 14 residues. The germline gives CDR1 SEHNR, CDR2 FQNEAQ (reference sequence). The DNA for the CDR3 is TGTGCCAGCAGCACAGCGGGGTCTGCTGATACGCAGTATTTT. It is translated as CASSTAGSADTQYF.

V and J are TRBV9 and TRBJ2-6; TRBD1 aligns across 7 bases. Germline-derived CDR1 and CDR2 are SGDLS and YYNGEE. CDR3 size: 15 residues. J lost 2 bases, V lost 3 bases, and 2 bases had no gene match. The CDR3 spells CASSAQGAGANVLTF. The CDR3 coding sequence is TGTGCCAGCAGCGCCCAGGGGGCTGGGGCCAACGTCCTGACTTTC.

This clone was observed a few times. The chain couples TRBV11-2 to TRBJ2-7; 10 bases fit TRBD1. The V gene's germline CDR1 is SGHAT and CDR2 FQNNGV. V dropped 5 bases and J dropped 4; count of bases not matched to a gene: 11. The CDR3 covers 16 residues. The CDR3 bases are TGTGCCAGCAGCCCACTAGGCCGGACAGGGGGGTACGAGCAGTACTTC. Protein sequence: CASSPLGRTGGYEQYF.

The gene calls are TRBV6-5 and TRBJ1-1; D is perhaps TRBD1 (6 bases). Germline V gene lookup returns CDR1 MNHEY and CDR2 SVGAGI. V shed 5 bases and J shed 5 bases, with 18 bases lying between them. The CDR3 is made up of 15 amino acids. CDR3 region: CASSPLDRKVTEAFF. The CDR3 DNA reads TGTGCCAGCAGTCCCCTTGACAGGAAAGTGACTGAAGCTTTCTTT.

The chain joins TRBV7-4 to TRBJ1-1; 9 bases align to TRBD1. CDR3 size: 17 residues. The junction had 13 bases not matched to a gene; V was cut back by 5 bases and J by 3 bases. In germline, CDR1 is SGHVT, CDR2 SQSDAQ. Here the CDR3 DNA reads TGTGCCAGCAGCCGCTCCCGGCCCGGGGACAGGGACACTGAAGCTTTCTTT. It encodes CASSRSRPGDRDTEAFF.

The J gene is TRBJ1-5, the V gene TRBV27; TRBD1 matches at 7 bases. The CDR3 length is 15 residues. Germline trimming cut 5 bases from V and 2 bases from J; bases unmatched to any gene: 6. Germline V gene sequence: CDR1 MNHEY, CDR2 SMNVEV (reference sequence). The CDR3 is CASSNRGLGNQPQHF. In nucleotides, the CDR3 is TGTGCCAGCAGTAACAGGGGTTTGGGCAATCAGCCCCAGCATTTT.

This clone was counted between two and nine times. The chain couples TRBV7-9 to TRBJ1-2; 7 bases are a match to TRBD1. The length of the CDR3 is 13 residues. CDR1 and CDR2 (germline): SEHNR, FQNEAQ (reference sequence). V gave up 7 bases and J gave up 4 bases; unmatched junction bases: 6. CDR3 residues: CASIRQGTYGYTF. DNA for the CDR3: TGTGCCAGCATACGACAGGGAACCTATGGCTACACCTTC.

The CDR3 here is CASMPGLARTDTQYF. DNA of the CDR3: TGTGCCAGCATGCCGGGACTAGCGCGCACAGATACGCAGTATTTT. V usage is TRBV7-6 and J usage is TRBJ2-3; 10 bases are shared with TRBD2. The CDR3 has 15 residues. CDR1 and CDR2 (germline): SGHVS, FNYEAQ. V trimming: 7 bases; J trimming: 1 base; junction bases outside the gene matches: 5. The whole variable domain, filled in from reference TRBV7-6 and TRBJ2-3, reads GAGVSQSPRYKVTKRGQDVALRCDPISGHVSLYWYRQALGQGPEFLTYFNYEAQQDKSGLPNDRFSAERPEGSISTLTIQRTEQRDSAMYRCASMPGLARTDTQYFGPGTRLTVL.

J is TRBJ1-5 and V is TRBV27; possibly TRBD1 for D (5 bases). Trimming took 3 bases from V and 5 from J, leaving 11 bases between them. Germline V CDR1 and CDR2: MNHEY, SMNVEV (reference sequence). This CDR3 has 14 amino acids. CDR3 residues: CASSLNGGDQPQHF. Here the CDR3 DNA reads TGTGCCAGCAGTTTGAATGGGGGGGATCAGCCCCAGCATTTT.